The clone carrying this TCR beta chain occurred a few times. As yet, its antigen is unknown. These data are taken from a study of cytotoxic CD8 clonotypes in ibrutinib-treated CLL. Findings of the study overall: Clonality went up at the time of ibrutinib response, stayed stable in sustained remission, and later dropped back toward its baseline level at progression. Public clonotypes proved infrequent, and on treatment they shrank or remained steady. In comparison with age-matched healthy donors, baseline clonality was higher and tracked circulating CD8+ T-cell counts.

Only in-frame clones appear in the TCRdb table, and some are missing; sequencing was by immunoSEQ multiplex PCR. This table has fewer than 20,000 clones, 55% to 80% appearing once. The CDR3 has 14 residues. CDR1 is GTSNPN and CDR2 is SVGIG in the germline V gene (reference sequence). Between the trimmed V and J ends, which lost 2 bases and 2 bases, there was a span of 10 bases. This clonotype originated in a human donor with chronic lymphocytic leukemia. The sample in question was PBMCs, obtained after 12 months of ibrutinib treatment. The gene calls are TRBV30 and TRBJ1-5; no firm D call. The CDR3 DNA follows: TGTGCCTGGAGTCGGGGAGATGGCAATCAGCCCCAGCATTTT. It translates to CAWSRGDGNQPQHF.